The next 25 T cell receptor beta chains were all read from a single sample in a study of cytotoxic CD8 clonotypes in ibrutinib-treated CLL. Only in-frame clones appear in the TCRdb table, and some are missing; sequencing was by immunoSEQ multiplex PCR. The data hold a few hundred thousand clones, with around four fifths observed a single time. This specimen consisted of PBMCs, obtained before ibrutinib treatment. Source of these receptors: a human donor with chronic lymphocytic leukemia.

The chain carries TRBV27 and TRBJ2-3; D may match TRBD1 or TRBD2 (5 bases each). CDR1 is MNHEY, CDR2 SMNVEV, per germline (reference sequence). The CDR3 length is 14 residues. V lost 7 bases and J 3 bases, leaving 14 bases between the germline ends. The CDR3 reads CASTVRDDTDTQYF. The CDR3 DNA is TGTGCCAGCACCGTTAGGGACGATACAGATACGCAGTATTTT.

This chain joins TRBV6-1 and TRBJ1-1, with a weak D call TRBD1 (5 bases). V lost 6 bases and J 3 bases, leaving 8 bases between the germline ends. This CDR3 region has 12 residues. Germline V lookup: CDR1 MNHNS, CDR2 SASEGT. CDR3 bases: TGTGCCAGCAGGGGGGACGACACTGAAGCTTTCTTT. Its translation: CASRGDDTEAFF.

The V call is TRBV11-1, the J call TRBJ2-4; no reliable D call. Germline lookup yields CDR1 SGHAT and CDR2 FQDESV (reference sequence). This CDR3 contains 14 residues. Trimming shortened V by 3 bases and J by 5 bases, and 11 bases separated the two germline ends. The CDR3 DNA reads TGTGCCAGCAGCTTCGGTGGCAACCAAAACATTCAGTACTTC. This translates into CASSFGGNQNIQYF.

The V call is TRBV9, the J call TRBJ2-5; TRBD1 agrees at 7 bases. The junction had 10 bases not matched to a gene; V was cut back by 3 bases and J by 5 bases. Germline-derived CDR1 and CDR2 are SGDLS and YYNGEE. The CDR3 has 15 amino acids. The CDR3 coding sequence is TGTGCCAGCAGCGAGGGGACAGCGTTGCATGAGACCCAGTACTTC. This translates into CASSEGTALHETQYF.

This chain connects TRBV30 to TRBJ2-2, with D perhaps matching TRBD1 or TRBD2 (5 bases each). The CDR3 extends over 13 amino acids. Looked up from germline, CDR1 is GTSNPN and CDR2 is SVGIG (reference sequence). Between the trimmed V and J ends, which lost 2 bases and 5 bases, there was a span of 9 bases. The CDR3 DNA follows: TGTGCCTGGAGTTGGGGGTCGACCGGGGAGCTGTTTTTT. Residues: CAWSWGSTGELFF.

The rearrangement joins TRBV15 to TRBJ2-5; possibly TRBD1 for D (6 bases). The V gene's germline CDR1 is LNHNV and CDR2 YYDKDF (reference sequence). This CDR3 region has 14 residues. V was cut by 0 bases and J by 4 bases, with 9 bases left in between. CDR3 sequence reads: CATSRDLRGETQYF. CDR3 nucleotides: TGTGCCACCAGCAGAGATCTCAGGGGAGAGACCCAGTACTTC.

This sequence joins TRBV2 and TRBJ2-7, with a weak D call TRBD1 (5 bases). This CDR3 has 13 residues. V lost 5 bases to trimming and J lost 0 bases, with 8 bases between them. Germline lookup yields CDR1 SNHLY and CDR2 FYNNEI. CDR3 nucleotide sequence: TGTGCCAGCAGTCGACAGCCCTCCTACGAGCAGTACTTC. It is translated as CASSRQPSYEQYF.

The chain is built from TRBV28 and TRBJ2-1; D tentatively reads TRBD1 or TRBD2 (6 bases each). Germline lookup yields CDR1 MDHEN and CDR2 SYDVKM. The germline V and J ends were trimmed by 7 bases and 2 bases, with 18 bases remaining between them. CDR3 size: 16 residues. The CDR3 DNA follows: TGTGCCAGCATTCCGGGGGCGGCCCGTACCTACAATGAGCAGTTCTTC. Translated, it gives CASIPGAARTYNEQFF.

The chain couples TRBV4-2 to TRBJ2-1; 7 bases are shared with TRBD1. The CDR3 has 16 residues. J lost 5 bases, V lost 1 base, and 8 bases had no gene match. Germline CDR1 LGHNA, CDR2 YNFKEQ. The CDR3 protein is CASSQALDRANNEQFF. For the CDR3, the DNA is TGTGCCAGCAGCCAAGCCCTCGACAGGGCTAACAATGAGCAGTTCTTC.

This clone has only a few counts. The V and J genes are TRBV15 and TRBJ1-2; D is unresolved. CDR3 length: 14 amino acids. V dropped 0 bases and J dropped 1 base, with 6 bases sitting between them. Per germline, CDR1 LNHNV and CDR2 YYDKDF (reference sequence). CDR3 sequence: CATSRDYDNYGYTF. The CDR3 region has the DNA TGTGCCACCAGCAGAGATTATGATAACTATGGCTACACCTTC.

This sequence joins TRBV15 and TRBJ2-3; 7 bases line up with TRBD1. This CDR3 comprises 16 residues. Losses at the gene ends were 1 base for V and 4 bases for J; bases not matched to a gene: 8. Germline assignment: CDR1 LNHNV and CDR2 YYDKDF (reference sequence). DNA of the CDR3: TGTGCCACCAGCAGAGGGGCCAGGGGGATCGCAGATACGCAGTATTTT. This sequence encodes CATSRGARGIADTQYF. Complete variable domain (other parts from reference TRBV15 and TRBJ2-3): DAMVIQNPRYQVTQFGKPVTLSCSQTLNHNVMYWYQQKSSQAPKLLFHYYDKDFNNEADTPDNFQSRRPNTSFCFLDIRSPGLGDTAMYLCATSRGARGIADTQYFGPGTRLTVL.

V usage is TRBV5-6 and J usage is TRBJ2-7; D unclear. The CDR3 consists of 13 residues. Germline V gives CDR1 SGHDT, CDR2 YYEEEE. V gave up 4 bases and J gave up 3 bases, with 11 bases separating them. The CDR3 DNA reads as TGTGCCAGCAGCCCCCGGGTATTCTACGAGCAGTACTTC. This translates into CASSPRVFYEQYF. The whole variable domain, filled in from reference TRBV5-6 and TRBJ2-7, reads DAGVTQSPTHLIKTRGQQVTLRCSPKSGHDTVSWYQQALGQGPQFIFQYYEEEERQRGNFPDRFSGHQFPNYSSELNVNALLLGDSALYLCASSPRVFYEQYFGPGTRLTVT.

The chain combines TRBV29-1 with TRBJ2-1, with 11 nucleotides matching TRBD2. This CDR3 is 16 amino acids long. The germline CDR1 and CDR2 sequences are SQVTM and ANQGSEA. J lost 4 bases, V lost 4 bases, and 9 bases had no gene match. The CDR3 is CSVGGRLAGFYNEQFF. CDR3 nucleotide sequence: TGCAGCGTTGGGGGGAGACTAGCGGGATTTTACAATGAGCAGTTCTTC.

This clone was detected a few times. The chain combines TRBV11-2 with TRBJ2-2; TRBD2 aligns across 12 bases. Germline-derived CDR1 and CDR2 are SGHAT and FQNNGV. The CDR3 length is 15 residues. J gave up 6 bases and V 3 bases, and 2 bases lay outside the gene matches. Written as DNA, the CDR3 is TGTGCCAGCAGCTTTAGACTAGCGGGGGCCGGGGAGCTGTTTTTT. Amino acids: CASSFRLAGAGELFF.

The chain has TRBV10-3 and TRBJ2-3; a possible D gene is TRBD1 (5 bases). This CDR3 is built from 14 residues. Trimming took off 7 bases at V and 5 bases at J, with 16 bases between the two ends. Germline loops: CDR1 ENHRY, CDR2 SYGVKD. The CDR3 is CAITSGRDGDTQYF. The CDR3 bases are TGTGCCATCACCTCAGGCAGGGATGGAGATACGCAGTATTTT.

The chain uses TRBV7-6 and TRBJ2-7; tentatively, D is TRBD1 (6 bases). CDR1 and CDR2 (germline): SGHVS, FNYEAQ. CDR3 length: 15 amino acids. The V end lost 5 bases, the J end lost 2 bases, and 16 bases lay between the germline ends. The CDR3 nucleotides read TGTGCCAGCAGCATAACACAAGGGGGACCCTACGAGCAGTACTTC. Protein: CASSITQGGPYEQYF.

The J gene is TRBJ1-1, the V gene TRBV10-1, with D uncertain. The germline gives CDR1 WNHNN, CDR2 SYGVQD (reference sequence). Trimming pared 4 bases from V and 3 bases from J, leaving 9 bases between. The length of the CDR3 is 13 residues. The CDR3 protein is CASSGSGYTEAFF. In nucleotides, the CDR3 is TGCGCCAGCAGTGGTTCTGGGTACACTGAAGCTTTCTTT.

The rearrangement uses TRBV30 and TRBJ2-3; TRBD2 matches 7 bases. Trimming removed 5 bases from V and 0 bases from J; junction bases left unmatched: 8. The germline V gene encodes CDR1 GTSNPN and CDR2 SVGIG (reference sequence). The CDR3 contains 15 residues. CDR3 coding DNA: TGTGCCTGGGGGGGGGACCGCTCTAGCACAGATACGCAGTATTTT. Encoded protein: CAWGGDRSSTDTQYF.

The CDR3 bases are TGTGCCAGCAGTGAATATTGGGGCCCCTATGGCTACACCTTC. It yields the protein CASSEYWGPYGYTF. The V and J genes are TRBV25-1 and TRBJ1-2; weak D call: TRBD1 (5 bases). The CDR3 has 14 amino acids. V lost 0 bases, J lost 4 bases, and 9 bases lay in between. Germline V gene data show CDR1 as MGHDK and CDR2 as SYGVNS.

This clone was seen a few times. V gene TRBV7-8 combines with J gene TRBJ2-3; D remains unclear. V dropped 8 bases and J dropped 2 bases, with 11 bases sitting between them. The germline CDR1 and CDR2 sequences are SGHVS and FQNEAQ. The CDR3 consists of 13 residues. CDR3 loop: CASSTSTTDTQYF. For the CDR3, the DNA is TGTGCCAGCTCTACGAGTACCACAGATACGCAGTATTTT.

This clone has a handful of counts. In nucleotides, the CDR3 is TGTGCCAGCAGTTCCGACAGAGATGGCTACACCTTC. It encodes CASSSDRDGYTF. The chain carries TRBV27 and TRBJ1-2; perhaps TRBD1 as D (5 bases). The CDR3 consists of 12 residues. V was cut by 4 bases and J by 6 bases, with 9 bases left in between. Germline lookup yields CDR1 MNHEY and CDR2 SMNVEV (reference sequence).

The chain has TRBV2 and TRBJ2-7, with D perhaps assigned TRBD1 or TRBD2 (5 bases each). Germline V lookup: CDR1 SNHLY, CDR2 FYNNEI. This CDR3 has 15 amino acids. V lost 1 base and J 4 bases, leaving 14 bases between the germline ends. CDR3 protein: CASSEGLGVSYEQYF. In DNA, the CDR3 is TGTGCCAGCAGTGAAGGGTTGGGGGTTTCGTACGAGCAGTACTTC. The full variable domain, rest sourced from reference TRBV2 and TRBJ2-7, is EPEVTQTPSHQVTQMGQEVILRCVPISNHLYFYWYRQILGQKVEFLVSFYNNEISEKSEIFDDQFSVERPDGSNFTLKIRSTKLEDSAMYFCASSEGLGVSYEQYFGPGTRLTVT.

The CDR3 DNA is TGTGCCAGCACCACGGGACTAGGTGAGCAGTTCTTC. Its protein is CASTTGLGEQFF. This rearrangement joins TRBV2 to TRBJ2-1; 8 bases line up with TRBD2. J lost 9 bases, V lost 7 bases, and 5 bases had no gene match. Germline CDR1 SNHLY, CDR2 FYNNEI. The CDR3 loop spans 12 amino acids.

This clone has more than one count but fewer than ten. This chain links TRBV2 with TRBJ1-5, with 7 positions matching TRBD1. The J segment lost 3 bases and the V segment lost 7 bases, leaving 9 bases of the junction unmatched. CDR3 size: 15 residues. Germline CDR1 reads SNHLY; CDR2 reads FYNNEI. This chain's CDR3 is CASKQQGSFNQPQHF. The CDR3 region has the DNA TGTGCCAGCAAGCAACAGGGGTCATTCAATCAGCCCCAGCATTTT.

This clone was detected only a few times. This chain connects TRBV19 to TRBJ2-6, with TRBD1 matching over 9 bases. Germline V gene lookup returns CDR1 LNHDA and CDR2 SQIVND (reference sequence). J gave up 0 bases and V 4 bases, and 7 bases lay outside the gene matches. The CDR3 is 18 residues long. CDR3 DNA: TGTGCCAGTAGTACCCTGGGACAGGGCAGCTCTGGGGCCAACGTCCTGACTTTC. Translation gives CASSTLGQGSSGANVLTF.